In its sample, the clone carrying this T cell receptor beta chain was seen once. The data derive from a study of blood T cell repertoires in COVID-19. Across the study: Italy, Spain and the United States were the sources of the convalescent and acute COVID-19 samples. T cells, B-cell-depleted T cells, or PBMCs provided the cDNA or gDNA that served as material.

Authors' methods: The assay estimated nucleated cells by amplifying reference gene primers. The table came from immunoSEQ multiplex PCR; TCRdb's copy has only in-frame clones and leaves some out. V and J calls and clone size follow that table, whereas D and trimming were derived from the DNA. This table holds about 82,000 clones, around four fifths found once. The CDR3 has 14 residues. Trimming cost V 5 bases and J 5 bases, with 15 bases left between them. Germline V gene data show CDR1 as SGHTA and CDR2 as FQGNSA. Sequences were obtained from peripheral blood. This rearrangement joins TRBV7-2 to TRBJ2-5; D is possibly TRBD1 (6 bases). This TCR was recovered from an older woman with acute or convalescent COVID-19. The CDR3 sequence is CASSAQNRAETQYF. Here the CDR3 DNA reads TGTGCCAGCAGCGCCCAAAACAGGGCGGAGACCCAGTACTTC. Combining the CDR3 with reference TRBV7-2 and TRBJ2-5 gives the whole variable domain GAGVSQSPSNKVTEKGKDVELRCDPISGHTALYWYRQSLGQGLEFLIYFQGNSAPDKSGLPSDRFSAERTGGSVSTLTIQRTQQEDSAVYLCASSAQNRAETQYFGPGTRLLVL.